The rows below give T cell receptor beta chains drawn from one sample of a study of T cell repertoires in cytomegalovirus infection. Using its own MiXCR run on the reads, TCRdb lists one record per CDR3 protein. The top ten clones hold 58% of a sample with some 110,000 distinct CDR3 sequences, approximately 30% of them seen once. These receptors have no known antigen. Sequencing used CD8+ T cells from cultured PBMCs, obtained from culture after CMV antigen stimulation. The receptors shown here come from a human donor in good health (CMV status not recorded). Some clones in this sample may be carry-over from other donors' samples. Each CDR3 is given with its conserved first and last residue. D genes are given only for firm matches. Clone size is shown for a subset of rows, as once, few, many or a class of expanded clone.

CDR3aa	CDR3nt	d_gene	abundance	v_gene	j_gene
CASGLASGQLNYGYTF	TGTGCTAGTGGTTTGGCCTCCGGACAGCTTAACTATGGCTACACCTTC	-	few	TRBV12-5	TRBJ1-2
CASSPGTGGTAFF	TGTGCCAGTAGTCCCGGGACAGGGGGAACGGCTTTCTTT	TRBD1	-	TRBV19	TRBJ1-1
CASSFAANNEQFF	TGTGCCAGCAGTTTTGCAGCTAACAATGAGCAGTTCTTC	-	many	TRBV27	TRBJ2-1
CASSVATLDRVGTEAFF	TGTGCCAGCAGCGTAGCAACCCTGGACAGGGTAGGAACTGAAGCTTTCTTT	TRBD1	once	TRBV9	TRBJ1-1
CSARVPLAGETGELFF	TGCAGTGCTAGAGTCCCCCTAGCGGGGGAAACCGGGGAGCTGTTTTTT	TRBD2	once	TRBV20-1	TRBJ2-2
CASSQGARTGGVTGELFF	TGCGCCAGCAGCCAAGGGGCCCGAACAGGGGGCGTCACCGGGGAGCTGTTTTTT	TRBD1	-	TRBV4-3	TRBJ2-2
CASSPRDREETQYF	TGTGCCAGCAGCCCGAGGGACAGAGAAGAGACCCAGTACTTC	TRBD1	-	TRBV7-8	TRBJ2-5
CASSYRGISNEKLFF	TGTGCCAGCAGTTACCGGGGAATATCTAATGAAAAACTGTTTTTT	-	-	TRBV6-5	TRBJ1-4
CASSLIAGFSTDTQYF	TGTGCCAGCAGCCTAATAGCGGGGTTCTCCACAGATACGCAGTATTTT	TRBD2	-	TRBV11-2	TRBJ2-3
CASSPGLSTEQFF	TGTGCCAGTAGTCCCGGACTGTCTACGGAGCAGTTCTTC	-	-	TRBV19	TRBJ2-1
CASSVEQGSGELFF	TGTGCCAGCAGTGTCGAGCAGGGGTCCGGGGAGCTGTTTTTT	-	-	TRBV2	TRBJ2-2
CASSFGMGDRPLGYTF	TGTGCCAGCAGTTTTGGTATGGGGGACAGGCCTCTTGGCTACACCTTC	TRBD1	-	TRBV12-3/TRBV12-4	TRBJ1-2
CASSLSGQGRYNEQFF	TGTGCCAGCAGCTTATCCGGACAGGGGCGATACAATGAGCAGTTCTTC	TRBD1	-	TRBV11-1	TRBJ2-1
CASSLTGTGDHEQYF	TGCGCCAGCAGCTTAACCGGGACAGGGGACCACGAGCAGTACTTC	TRBD1	-	TRBV4-1	TRBJ2-7
CASSYPGQGEKAYNEQFF	TGTGCCAGCAGTTACCCGGGACAGGGAGAGAAGGCCTACAATGAGCAGTTCTTC	TRBD1	few	TRBV12-3/TRBV12-4	TRBJ2-1
CASSLALGASTDTQYF	TGTGCCAGCAGTTTAGCGCTCGGGGCTAGCACAGATACGCAGTATTTT	-	-	TRBV12-3/TRBV12-4	TRBJ2-3
CASSLIRGFQEKLFF	TGTGCCAGCAGTTTAATCCGGGGATTTCAGGAAAAACTGTTTTTT	-	-	TRBV27	TRBJ1-4